The clone carrying this T cell receptor (beta chain) was counted at least ten times. This specimen comes from a study of T cells after yellow fever vaccination. As TCR cDNA was made by 5'RACE template switching, a universal primer site and UMIs were added. MiXCR, applied by TCRdb to the 5' RACE reads, yields one record per CDR3 protein. The table lists around 350,000 distinct CDR3 sequences, roughly 10% of them singletons. There are 13 residues in the CDR3. V was pared by 6 bases and J by 8 bases, with 5 bases of the junction left unmatched. The receptor was isolated from a young man who received the YFV17D yellow fever vaccine. Specimen: PBMCs, collected on the day of the first yellow fever vaccination. The rearrangement joins TRBV12-3 or TRBV12-4 to TRBJ2-1; 9 bases match TRBD1. The CDR3 DNA follows: TGTGCCAGCAGCGGGACAGGGTTTGATGAGCAGTTCTTC. Protein product: CASSGTGFDEQFF.